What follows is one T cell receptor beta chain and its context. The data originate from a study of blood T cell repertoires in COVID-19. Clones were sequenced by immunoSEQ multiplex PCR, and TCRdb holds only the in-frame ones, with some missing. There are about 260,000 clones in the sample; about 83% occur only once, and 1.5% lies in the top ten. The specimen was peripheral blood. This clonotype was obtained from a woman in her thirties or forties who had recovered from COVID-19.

CDR3 bases: TGTGCCAGCAGTGACTACAGGGGGAACACCGGGGAGCTGTTTTTT. Translated, it gives CASSDYRGNTGELFF. This rearrangement joins TRBV28 to TRBJ2-2, with 7 bases fitting TRBD1. Germline values: CDR1 MDHEN, CDR2 SYDVKM. V shed 5 bases and J 1 base; nucleotides not matched to a gene: 4. This CDR3 spans 15 amino acids.